This T cell receptor (beta chain) was identified during a study of shared clonotypes between healthy human individuals. General study results and limits: Sorted-subset samples were not fully sequenced, rarefaction indicated. Some naive CD4 clonotypes, roughly 5%, turned up in common across four donors.

The CDR3 sequence is 14 residues long. Germline assignment: CDR1 MNHNY and CDR2 SVGAGI (reference sequence). V gave up 7 bases and J gave up 4 bases; unmatched junction bases: 6. Splitting the CD4+ cells yielded a CD45RA+ naive subset and a CD45RA-negative memory subset. Data came from immunoSEQ multiplex PCR; TCRdb stores just in-frame clones and leaves some out. The sample contains about 2.4 million clones, approximately 94% of which appear only once. Comments on this clone: The antigen remains unidentified.

The chain employs TRBV6-6 and TRBJ1-2; TRBD1 matches 10 bases. This TCR came from a man aged 18 to 29 in good health. Some clones in this sample may be carry-over from other donors' samples. Sequenced sample: naive CD4+ T cells from PBMCs. Documented subset: CD45RA+ positively selected. The CDR3 reads CASIRDRGSYGYTF. The CDR3 coding sequence is TGTGCCAGCATTCGGGACAGGGGAAGCTATGGCTACACCTTC.